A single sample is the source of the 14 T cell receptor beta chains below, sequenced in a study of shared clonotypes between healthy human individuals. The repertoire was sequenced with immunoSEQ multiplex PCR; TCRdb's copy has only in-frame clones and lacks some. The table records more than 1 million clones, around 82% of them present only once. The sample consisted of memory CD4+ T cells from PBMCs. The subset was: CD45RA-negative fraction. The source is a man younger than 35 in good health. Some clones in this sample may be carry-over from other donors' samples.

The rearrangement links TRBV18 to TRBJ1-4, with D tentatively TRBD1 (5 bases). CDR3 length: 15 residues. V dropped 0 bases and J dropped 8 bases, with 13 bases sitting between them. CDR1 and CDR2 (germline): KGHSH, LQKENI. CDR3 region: CASSPPSGAGEKLFF. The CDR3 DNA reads TGTGCCAGCTCACCACCGAGTGGGGCCGGCGAAAAACTGTTTTTT.

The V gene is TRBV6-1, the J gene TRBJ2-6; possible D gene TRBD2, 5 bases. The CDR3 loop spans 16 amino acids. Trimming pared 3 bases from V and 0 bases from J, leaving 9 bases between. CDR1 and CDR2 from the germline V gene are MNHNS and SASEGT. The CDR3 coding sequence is TGTGCCAGCAGTGACGGACTCGTCTCTGGGGCCAACGTCCTGACTTTC. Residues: CASSDGLVSGANVLTF.

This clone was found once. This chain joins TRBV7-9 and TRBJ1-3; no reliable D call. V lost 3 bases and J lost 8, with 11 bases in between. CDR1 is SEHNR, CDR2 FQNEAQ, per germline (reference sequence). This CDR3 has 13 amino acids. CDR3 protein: CASSLRTGYTIYF. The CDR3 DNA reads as TGTGCCAGCAGCTTGAGGACCGGTTACACCATATATTTT.

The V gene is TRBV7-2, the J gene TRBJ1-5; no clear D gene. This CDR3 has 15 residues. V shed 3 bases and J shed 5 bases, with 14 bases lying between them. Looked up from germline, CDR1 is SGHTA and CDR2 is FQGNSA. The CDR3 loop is CASSFSPYEDQPQHF. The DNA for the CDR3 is TGTGCCAGCAGCTTTAGTCCATACGAGGATCAGCCCCAGCATTTT.

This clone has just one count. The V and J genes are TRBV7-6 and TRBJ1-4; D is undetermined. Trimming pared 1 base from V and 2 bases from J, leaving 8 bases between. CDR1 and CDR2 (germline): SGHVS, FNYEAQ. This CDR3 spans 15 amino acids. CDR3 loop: CASSLEPSTNEKLFF. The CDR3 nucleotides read TGTGCCAGCAGCTTAGAACCGTCGACTAATGAAAAACTGTTTTTT. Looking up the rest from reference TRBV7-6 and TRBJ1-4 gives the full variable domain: GAGVSQSPRYKVTKRGQDVALRCDPISGHVSLYWYRQALGQGPEFLTYFNYEAQQDKSGLPNDRFSAERPEGSISTLTIQRTEQRDSAMYRCASSLEPSTNEKLFFGSGTQLSVL.

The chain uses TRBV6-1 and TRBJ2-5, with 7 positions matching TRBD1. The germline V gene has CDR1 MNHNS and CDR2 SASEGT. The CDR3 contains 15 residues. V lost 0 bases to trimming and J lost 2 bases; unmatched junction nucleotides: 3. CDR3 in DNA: TGTGCCAGCAGTGAAGCTACAGGGGTGCAAGAGACCCAGTACTTC. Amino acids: CASSEATGVQETQYF.

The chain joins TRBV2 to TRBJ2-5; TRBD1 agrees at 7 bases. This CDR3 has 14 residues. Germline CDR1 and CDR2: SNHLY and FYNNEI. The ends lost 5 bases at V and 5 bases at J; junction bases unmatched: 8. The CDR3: CASSKGAGGETQYF. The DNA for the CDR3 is TGTGCCAGCAGTAAGGGGGCGGGTGGGGAGACCCAGTACTTC. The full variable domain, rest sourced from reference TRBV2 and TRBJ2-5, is EPEVTQTPSHQVTQMGQEVILRCVPISNHLYFYWYRQILGQKVEFLVSFYNNEISEKSEIFDDQFSVERPDGSNFTLKIRSTKLEDSAMYFCASSKGAGGETQYFGPGTRLLVL.

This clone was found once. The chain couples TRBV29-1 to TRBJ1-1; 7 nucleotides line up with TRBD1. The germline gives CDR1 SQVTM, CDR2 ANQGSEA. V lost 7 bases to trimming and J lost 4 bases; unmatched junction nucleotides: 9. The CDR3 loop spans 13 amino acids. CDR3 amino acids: CSAARQGVTEAFF. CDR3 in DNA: TGCAGCGCCGCGAGACAGGGTGTCACTGAAGCTTTCTTT.

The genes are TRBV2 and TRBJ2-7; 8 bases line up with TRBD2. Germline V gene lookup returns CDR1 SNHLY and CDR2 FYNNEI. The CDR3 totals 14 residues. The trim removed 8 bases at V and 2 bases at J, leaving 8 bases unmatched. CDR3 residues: CASGTGLGAYEQYF. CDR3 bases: TGTGCCAGCGGGACGGGACTAGGAGCCTACGAGCAGTACTTC.

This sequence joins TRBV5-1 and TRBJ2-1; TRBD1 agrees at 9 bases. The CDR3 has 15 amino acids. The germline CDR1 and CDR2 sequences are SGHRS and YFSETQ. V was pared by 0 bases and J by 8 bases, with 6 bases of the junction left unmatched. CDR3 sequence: CASSLAQGAPDEQFF. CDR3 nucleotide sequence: TGCGCCAGCAGCTTGGCACAGGGGGCCCCGGATGAGCAGTTCTTC.

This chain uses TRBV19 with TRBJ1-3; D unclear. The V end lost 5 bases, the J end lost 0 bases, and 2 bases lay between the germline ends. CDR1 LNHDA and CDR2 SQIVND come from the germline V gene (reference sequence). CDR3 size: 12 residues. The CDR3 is CASSVSGNTIYF. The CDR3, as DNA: TGTGCCAGTAGTGTCTCTGGAAACACCATATATTTT.

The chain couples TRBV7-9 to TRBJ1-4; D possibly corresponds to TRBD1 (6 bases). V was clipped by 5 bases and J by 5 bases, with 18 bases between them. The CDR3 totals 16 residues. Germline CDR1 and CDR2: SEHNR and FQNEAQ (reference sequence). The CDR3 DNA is TGTGCCAGCAGCCCCCTCGGGGGCCGGTCAAATGAAAAACTGTTTTTT. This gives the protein CASSPLGGRSNEKLFF.

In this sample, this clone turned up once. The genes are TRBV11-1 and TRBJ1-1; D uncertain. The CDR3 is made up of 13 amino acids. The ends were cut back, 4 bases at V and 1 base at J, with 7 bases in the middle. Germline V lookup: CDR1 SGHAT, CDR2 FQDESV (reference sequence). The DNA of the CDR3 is TGTGCCAGCAGCTCGAGCAAGAACACTGAAGCTTTCTTT. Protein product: CASSSSKNTEAFF.

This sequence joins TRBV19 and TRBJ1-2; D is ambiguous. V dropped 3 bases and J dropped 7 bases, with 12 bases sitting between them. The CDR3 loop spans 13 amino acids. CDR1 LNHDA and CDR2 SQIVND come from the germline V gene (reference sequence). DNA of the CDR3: TGTGCCAGTAGTATCTCAACCAGGTCTGGCTACACCTTC. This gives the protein CASSISTRSGYTF.